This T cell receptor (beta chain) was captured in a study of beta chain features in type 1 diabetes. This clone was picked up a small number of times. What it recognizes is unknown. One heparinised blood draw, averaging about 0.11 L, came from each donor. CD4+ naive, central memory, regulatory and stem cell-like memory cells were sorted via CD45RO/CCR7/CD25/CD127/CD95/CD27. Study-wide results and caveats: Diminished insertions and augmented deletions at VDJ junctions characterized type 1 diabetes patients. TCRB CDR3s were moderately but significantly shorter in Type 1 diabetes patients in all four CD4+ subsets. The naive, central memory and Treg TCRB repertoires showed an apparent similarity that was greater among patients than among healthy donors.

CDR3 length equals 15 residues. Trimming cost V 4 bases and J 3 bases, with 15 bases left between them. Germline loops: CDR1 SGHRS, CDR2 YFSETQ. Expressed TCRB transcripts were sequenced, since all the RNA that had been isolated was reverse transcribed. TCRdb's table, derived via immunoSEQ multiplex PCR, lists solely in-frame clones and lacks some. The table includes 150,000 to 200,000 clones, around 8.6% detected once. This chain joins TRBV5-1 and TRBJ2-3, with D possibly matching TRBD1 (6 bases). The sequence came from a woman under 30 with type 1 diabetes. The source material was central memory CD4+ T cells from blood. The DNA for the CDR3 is TGCGCCAGCAGCATACAGGGAAGGAGTACAGATACGCAGTATTTT. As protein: CASSIQGRSTDTQYF.